The 26 T cell receptor beta chains given below trace back to one sample, sequenced in a study of identical twins. Each CDR3 protein gets one entry after TCRdb re-called the 5' RACE reads with MiXCR. The table records 450,000 or so distinct CDR3 sequences, more than 13% of them present only once. These same records also appear under a second study, on yellow fever vaccine responses in identical twins.

Sequencing input: CD4+ T cells sorted from blood. The receptors stem from a woman under 30 in good health.

The V gene is TRBV5-1, the J gene TRBJ2-1; D remains ambiguous. Germline CDR1 reads SGHRS; CDR2 reads YFSETQ. V lost 0 bases to trimming and J lost 7 bases, with 17 bases between them. CDR3 length: 16 residues. CDR3 in amino acids: CASSLGTAPGWNEQFF. In DNA form, the CDR3 reads TGCGCCAGCAGCTTGGGTACCGCCCCCGGGTGGAATGAGCAGTTCTTC.

This clonotype was recorded many times. This chain joins TRBV5-1 and TRBJ1-6; TRBD1 is a possible D gene (6 bases). V lost 7 bases and J 8 bases, leaving 13 bases between the germline ends. CDR1 is SGHRS and CDR2 is YFSETQ in the germline V gene. The CDR3 is 13 residues long. The CDR3 sequence: CASRDSGDSPLHF. CDR3 DNA: TGCGCCAGCCGGGACTCAGGGGATTCACCCCTCCACTTT. Filled out from reference TRBV5-1 and TRBJ1-6, the complete variable domain reads KAGVTQTPRYLIKTRGQQVTLSCSPISGHRSVSWYQQTPGQGLQFLFEYFSETQRNKGNFPGRFSGRQFSNSRSEMNVSTLELGDSALYLCASRDSGDSPLHFGNGTRLTVT.

CDR3 nucleotides: TGTGCCAGCAGCGTAGTACTAGCGGGGCAAGAGACCCAGTACTTC. Amino acid sequence: CASSVVLAGQETQYF. V usage is TRBV9 and J usage is TRBJ2-5; 10 nucleotides match TRBD2. CDR3 size: 15 residues. The germline V gene has CDR1 SGDLS and CDR2 YYNGEE. V lost 0 bases and J lost 2; bases outside the gene matches: 1.

The rearrangement links TRBV30 to TRBJ2-3, with 13 bases matching TRBD2. The CDR3 sequence is 15 residues long. V trimming: 2 bases; J trimming: 10 bases; junction bases outside the gene matches: 9. CDR1 is GTSNPN, CDR2 SVGIG, per germline (reference sequence). CDR3 sequence (DNA): TGTGCCTGGAGTCCAAGGACTAGCGGGAGTACTGCGCAGTATTTT. Encoded protein: CAWSPRTSGSTAQYF.

Only a few counts were recorded for this clonotype. The CDR3 DNA reads TGCAGCGCCCAACCTTTTTCGGGCGCGGGAGGCCAAGAGACCCAGTACTTC. It translates to CSAQPFSGAGGQETQYF. V is TRBV29-1 and J is TRBJ2-5; TRBD2 agrees at 8 bases. Trimming at V came to 7 bases and at J to 1 base, leaving 17 bases not matched to a gene. The CDR3 runs 17 residues. From germline, CDR1 is SQVTM and CDR2 ANQGSEA. Full variable domain (remainder filled in from reference TRBV29-1 and TRBJ2-5): SAVISQKPSRDICQRGTSLTIQCQVDSQVTMMFWYRQQPGQSLTLIATANQGSEATYESGFVIDKFPISRPNLTFSTLTVSNMSPEDSSIYLCSAQPFSGAGGQETQYFGPGTRLLVL.

The V gene is TRBV6-5, the J gene TRBJ2-7; either TRBD1 or TRBD2 may fit D (6 bases each). The CDR3 is made up of 17 amino acids. Germline loops: CDR1 MNHEY, CDR2 SVGAGI. V lost 0 bases and J 3 bases, leaving 18 bases between the germline ends. This CDR3 reads CASSYSPLGGLNYEQYF. The CDR3, as DNA: TGTGCCAGCAGTTACTCTCCCCTAGGGGGGCTAAACTACGAGCAGTACTTC.

The chain uses TRBV10-3 and TRBJ2-1, with D possibly being TRBD2 (6 bases). CDR3 length equals 14 residues. Trimming stripped 3 bases from V and 11 bases from J, with 17 bases between. Germline V gives CDR1 ENHRY, CDR2 SYGVKD. The CDR3 DNA is TGTGCCATCAGTGAATATGAGCTAGCGACTAAGCAGTTCTTC. Its protein is CAISEYELATKQFF.

This clonotype was seen a few times. This chain links TRBV9 with TRBJ1-5, with TRBD1 matching 9 bases. J lost 11 bases, V lost 3 bases, and 12 bases had no gene match. The CDR3 has 15 amino acids. The germline V gene has CDR1 SGDLS and CDR2 YYNGEE. The CDR3 reads CASSGGQGRFEAQHF. DNA for the CDR3: TGTGCCAGCAGCGGAGGACAGGGGAGATTTGAAGCCCAGCATTTT.

V usage is TRBV3-1 and J usage is TRBJ2-3; tentatively, D is TRBD1 or TRBD2 (6 bases each). Germline V lookup: CDR1 LGHDT, CDR2 YNNKEL (reference sequence). V lost 5 bases to trimming and J lost 1 base, with 16 bases between them. The CDR3 is 16 amino acids. CDR3 sequence: CASSEVGGSGTDTQYF. The CDR3 DNA reads TGTGCCAGCAGCGAAGTGGGGGGCTCTGGCACAGATACGCAGTATTTT.

This clonotype has just a few counts. The V call is TRBV20-1, the J call TRBJ2-3; D call uncertain. The CDR3 is made up of 11 amino acids. Germline CDR1 reads DFQATT; CDR2 reads SNEGSKA (reference sequence). Trimming cost V 6 bases and J 5 bases, with 9 bases left between them. The CDR3 DNA reads TGCAGTGCCTATCTGGGAGATACGCAGTATTTT. It codes for CSAYLGDTQYF.

This clonotype was picked up a small number of times. A clone one base away is much larger, so this may be a read error. J is TRBJ2-3 and V is TRBV7-2, with D possibly TRBD1 on 5 matching bases. Deletions cut 5 bases from V and 2 bases from J, with 8 bases between. Looked up from germline, CDR1 is SGHTA and CDR2 is FQGNSA. CDR3 size: 13 residues. In nucleotides, the CDR3 is TGTGCCAGCAGCGGACAAATCACAGATACGCAGTATTTT. It codes for CASSGQITDTQYF.

The rearrangement uses TRBV12-3 or TRBV12-4 and TRBJ2-1; D remains unclear. The CDR3 sequence is 14 residues long. Trimming removed 3 bases at V and 5 bases at J, with 11 bases between. The CDR3 here is CASSLGITDNEQFF. CDR3 sequence (DNA): TGTGCCAGCAGTTTGGGGATCACCGACAATGAGCAGTTCTTC.

This clonotype was counted many times. The J gene is TRBJ2-7, the V gene TRBV5-1, with D possibly being TRBD1 (5 bases). Germline V gene data show CDR1 as SGHRS and CDR2 as YFSETQ. The CDR3 spans 13 residues. V was cut by 4 bases and J by 2 bases, with 10 bases left in between. CDR3 coding DNA: TGCGCCAGCAGCCTAGACAGTGCCTACGAGCAGTACTTC. It translates to CASSLDSAYEQYF. Together with reference TRBV5-1 and TRBJ2-7, the CDR3 gives the full variable domain: KAGVTQTPRYLIKTRGQQVTLSCSPISGHRSVSWYQQTPGQGLQFLFEYFSETQRNKGNFPGRFSGRQFSNSRSEMNVSTLELGDSALYLCASSLDSAYEQYFGPGTRLTVT.

Only a few counts were recorded for this clonotype. The rearrangement joins TRBV27 to TRBJ2-1; 8 positions agree with TRBD2. The V and J ends lost 7 bases and 3 bases, in that order; junction bases with no gene match: 2. Germline assignment: CDR1 MNHEY and CDR2 SMNVEV (reference sequence). The CDR3 covers 13 residues. Written as DNA, the CDR3 is TGTGCCAGCAAACTAGCGGACTACAATGAGCAGTTCTTC. This encodes CASKLADYNEQFF.

This clonotype showed up just a few times. This chain links TRBV11-2 with TRBJ2-3; D tentatively reads TRBD1 or TRBD2 (5 bases each). V lost 3 bases to trimming and J lost 7 bases, with 11 bases between them. The CDR3 spans 13 residues. Germline V gene sequence: CDR1 SGHAT, CDR2 FQNNGV. As DNA, the CDR3 is TGTGCCAGCAGCTTCGGGGACGTCAATACGCAGTATTTT. It yields the protein CASSFGDVNTQYF.

In this sample, this clonotype turned up many times. The genes are TRBV20-1 and TRBJ2-1; either TRBD1 or TRBD2 may supply D (6 bases each). The CDR3 is 16 residues long. Germline lookup yields CDR1 DFQATT and CDR2 SNEGSKA (reference sequence). With 1 base removed from V and 0 bases from J, the gap between germline ends came to 13 bases. Here the CDR3 reads CSARVGGTPSYNEQFF. The CDR3 DNA reads as TGCAGTGCTAGAGTAGGGGGGACACCCTCCTACAATGAGCAGTTCTTC.

At least ten counts were recorded for this clonotype. The gene calls are TRBV20-1 and TRBJ1-5; D uncertain. Trimming removed 3 bases at V and 4 bases at J, with 7 bases between. The CDR3 extends over 12 amino acids. CDR1 is DFQATT, CDR2 SNEGSKA, per germline (reference sequence). The CDR3 loop reads CSARGSNQPQHF. CDR3 nucleotide sequence: TGCAGTGCTAGGGGCAGTAATCAGCCCCAGCATTTT.

This clonotype was recorded only once. The chain is built from TRBV10-3 and TRBJ2-3; 10 nucleotides match TRBD2. V lost 6 bases, J lost 2 bases, and 5 bases stayed unmatched. Per germline, CDR1 ENHRY and CDR2 SYGVKD. The length of the CDR3 is 15 residues. The CDR3, as DNA: TGTGCCATCAGGGCTAGCGGGAGCCCCACAGATACGCAGTATTTT. Translation gives CAIRASGSPTDTQYF.

The chain recombines TRBV9 with TRBJ2-7; 7 nucleotides agree with TRBD2. The CDR3 runs 15 residues. Germline assignment: CDR1 SGDLS and CDR2 YYNGEE. Losses at the gene ends were 2 bases for V and 2 bases for J; bases not matched to a gene: 7. CDR3 sequence (DNA): TGTGCCAGCAGCGTGGGGGGGGTGGGGACCTACGAGCAGTACTTC. Amino acids: CASSVGGVGTYEQYF.

This clonotype was counted only a few times. The V gene is TRBV7-3, the J gene TRBJ2-2, with TRBD1 matching over 9 bases. V shed 5 bases, J shed 4 bases, and the junction held 8 bases outside the gene matches. The CDR3 covers 16 residues. Per the germline V gene, CDR1 is SGHTA and CDR2 is FQGTGA. The CDR3 spells CASSEQGAPGTGELFF. Here the CDR3 DNA reads TGTGCCAGCAGCGAACAGGGGGCGCCGGGCACCGGGGAGCTGTTTTTT.

This clonotype was counted between two and nine times. This chain connects TRBV5-6 to TRBJ2-7, with D unclear. V lost 3 bases to trimming and J lost 6 bases, with 16 bases between them. CDR3 length: 14 residues. Per germline, CDR1 SGHDT and CDR2 YYEEEE. The CDR3 region has the DNA TGTGCCAGCAGCTCTTGGGGAATCTACTCCGAGCAGTACTTC. Amino acids: CASSSWGIYSEQYF.

This clonotype was found a few times. The chain has TRBV7-3 and TRBJ1-2; D not resolved. The CDR3 has 13 amino acids. With 3 bases removed from V and 10 bases from J, the gap between germline ends came to 15 bases. Germline V gene lookup returns CDR1 SGHTA and CDR2 FQGTGA. CDR3 nucleotides: TGTGCCAGCAGCTTGTCTCGGCTTAGCGACTACACCTTC. This sequence encodes CASSLSRLSDYTF.

The chain has TRBV11-2 and TRBJ1-1; D ambiguous. The CDR3 consists of 15 residues. V lost 2 bases and J 5 bases, leaving 15 bases between the germline ends. Germline CDR1 SGHAT, CDR2 FQNNGV. The CDR3 DNA reads TGTGCCAGCAGCTTAAAAGCCCCGGGCCGGACTGAAGCTTTCTTT. Translated, it gives CASSLKAPGRTEAFF.

The chain links TRBV6-2 or TRBV6-3 to TRBJ2-7, with TRBD1 matching over 7 bases. With V trimmed by 4 bases and J by 5 bases, 8 bases remained unmatched. Germline CDR1 reads MNHEY; CDR2 reads SVGEGT. The CDR3 has 14 residues. The CDR3 region has the DNA TGTGCCAGCAGTTCGCGACAGGGTACCAACGAGCAGTACTTC. Its translation is CASSSRQGTNEQYF.

There are a few counts of this clonotype. The rearrangement joins TRBV15 to TRBJ2-2; D is possibly TRBD1 or TRBD2 (6 bases each). The V and J ends lost 0 bases and 7 bases respectively, with 12 bases between them. The CDR3 spans 15 residues. Germline V gives CDR1 LNHNV, CDR2 YYDKDF (reference sequence). CDR3 loop: CATSREGGGRGELFF. The CDR3 nucleotides are TGTGCCACCAGCAGAGAAGGAGGGGGGCGCGGGGAGCTGTTTTTT.

V is TRBV6-1 and J is TRBJ1-5; TRBD1 might be the D (5 bases). The CDR3 is 16 amino acids. V was pared by 2 bases and J by 6 bases, with 17 bases between. Germline CDR1 and CDR2: MNHNS and SASEGT. CDR3 sequence: CASSETRRGSGQPQHF. The DNA of the CDR3 is TGTGCCAGCAGTGAAACTCGCCGGGGGTCTGGTCAGCCCCAGCATTTT.